The 11 T cell receptor beta chains below all came from one sample that was sequenced in a study of blood T cell repertoires in COVID-19. The data were produced by immunoSEQ multiplex PCR, yet TCRdb's version contains in-frame clones alone and is incomplete. The table records approximately 200,000 clones, approximately 84% of them present only once. The sample was peripheral blood. Receptors were obtained from a man in his fifties or sixties who had recovered from COVID-19.

This clone was detected only once. The V and J genes are TRBV10-3 and TRBJ1-3; 7 positions agree with TRBD1. The CDR3 length is 17 residues. Germline V lookup: CDR1 ENHRY, CDR2 SYGVKD. Trimming took 6 bases from V and 0 from J; bases not matched to a gene: 11. For the CDR3, the DNA is TGTGCCATCAGGGGGCAGGGGGTTACTAGCTCTGGAAACACCATATATTTT. It translates to CAIRGQGVTSSGNTIYF.

V and J are TRBV19 and TRBJ1-2; TRBD1 matches at 9 bases. Losses at the gene ends were 5 bases for V and 4 bases for J; bases not matched to a gene: 11. Looked up from germline, CDR1 is LNHDA and CDR2 is SQIVND (reference sequence). There are 16 residues in the CDR3. CDR3 protein: CASSPRPGTGFYGYTF. DNA of the CDR3: TGTGCCAGTAGTCCCCGTCCCGGGACAGGGTTCTATGGCTACACCTTC.

V is TRBV11-2 and J is TRBJ1-4; weak D call: TRBD1 (6 bases). The length of the CDR3 is 15 residues. Trimming left V 5 bases short and J 4 bases short, with 14 bases between. Germline V gives CDR1 SGHAT, CDR2 FQNNGV. In DNA form, the CDR3 reads TGTGCCAGCAGCCTAAAGGGAGGGGGTAATGAAAAACTGTTTTTT. It specifies CASSLKGGGNEKLFF.

As to this clone: The same CDR3 also results from other DNA sequences found in this sample. The chain links TRBV5-4 to TRBJ1-1; 7 bases fit TRBD1. The CDR3 runs 12 residues. Germline loops: CDR1 SGHNT, CDR2 YYREEE (reference sequence). With 4 bases clipped from V and 4 bases from J, the junction kept 1 base outside the gene matches. CDR3 amino acids: CASSPGGTEAFF. The CDR3 nucleotides read TGTGCCAGCAGCCCAGGGGGCACTGAAGCTTTCTTT.

The V call is TRBV28, the J call TRBJ2-5; D ambiguous. The CDR3 runs 14 residues. Germline loops: CDR1 MDHEN, CDR2 SYDVKM. V was clipped by 2 bases and J by 5 bases, with 12 bases between them. The DNA for the CDR3 is TGTGCCAGCAGTTTAAATATTGCCGCGGAGACCCAGTACTTC. Protein sequence: CASSLNIAAETQYF.

This chain uses TRBV15 with TRBJ2-7; possibly TRBD2 for D (5 bases). Germline CDR1 is LNHNV and CDR2 is YYDKDF (reference sequence). V lost 1 base and J 2 bases, leaving 9 bases between the germline ends. CDR3 length: 14 amino acids. The CDR3 here is CATSRAGGTYEQYF. The CDR3 DNA reads TGTGCCACCAGCAGAGCCGGAGGCACCTACGAGCAGTACTTC.

The V gene is TRBV6-5, the J gene TRBJ2-7; possibly TRBD1 for D (5 bases). Looked up from germline, CDR1 is MNHEY and CDR2 is SVGAGI. The CDR3 runs to 14 residues. V gave up 2 bases and J gave up 3 bases, with 11 bases separating them. In DNA, the CDR3 is TGTGCCAGCAGTTACGGGGCTCTCCACTACGAGCAGTACTTC. It translates to CASSYGALHYEQYF.

This clone was detected a few times. The CDR3: CASSLGTAGNEKLFF. The CDR3 DNA reads TGTGCCAGCAGTTTGGGGACAGCAGGGAATGAAAAACTGTTTTTT. The chain uses TRBV28 and TRBJ1-4; 7 bases agree with TRBD1. CDR1 and CDR2 from the germline V gene are MDHEN and SYDVKM. The CDR3 consists of 15 residues. The V and J ends lost 3 bases and 5 bases, in that order; junction bases with no gene match: 6.

The V and J genes are TRBV19 and TRBJ1-3; no firm D call. The CDR3 totals 14 residues. The V end lost 2 bases, the J end lost 2 bases, and 7 bases lay between the germline ends. CDR1 is LNHDA and CDR2 is SQIVND in the germline V gene (reference sequence). CDR3 nucleotide sequence: TGTGCCAGTAGTATACGAGGGACTGGAAACACCATATATTTT. Translating it yields CASSIRGTGNTIYF.

The chain links TRBV29-1 to TRBJ2-5, with TRBD2 identical over 10 bases. There are 15 residues in the CDR3. Germline V lookup: CDR1 SQVTM, CDR2 ANQGSEA. The trim removed 5 bases at V and 2 bases at J, leaving 8 bases unmatched. CDR3 in DNA: TGCAGCGTTAGGCTACTAGCGGGGATACAAGAGACCCAGTACTTC. This gives the protein CSVRLLAGIQETQYF.

The V call is TRBV6-6, the J call TRBJ2-7; D possibly corresponds to TRBD1 (5 bases). Trimming stripped 0 bases from V and 2 bases from J, with 11 bases between. The CDR3 is 15 residues long. Per germline, CDR1 MNHNY and CDR2 SVGAGI (reference sequence). CDR3 residues: CASSYSIAGPYEQYF. CDR3 bases: TGTGCCAGCAGTTACTCGATCGCAGGGCCCTACGAGCAGTACTTC.